This TCR beta chain derives from a study of siplizumab effects on memory and regulatory T cells. CDR1 is SGHVS and CDR2 is FQNEAQ in the germline V gene. The CDR3 runs 13 residues. J was trimmed by 10 bases and V by 4 bases; bases with no gene match: 6. The count of this clone is one. Its antigen is unknown. Study-level results: Under siplizumab, alloreactive sequences traced to unstimulated CD4+ memory cells were significantly reduced. Proliferating Tregs taken from siplizumab cultures were not shown to have a confirmed suppressive function.

Per sample, 95,000 to 100,000 TCR templates were assayed. Profiled with immunoSEQ multiplex PCR; TCRdb holds only in-frame clones, not every one. The sample has approximately 110,000 clones, just over 90% seen once. Sequenced material: Tregs sorted from blood. This clonotype was sampled from a human donor in good health. V and J are TRBV7-8 and TRBJ1-5; 8 bases are a match to TRBD1. The CDR3 sequence: CASSSDRGTPQHF. CDR3 nucleotide sequence: TGTGCCAGCAGCTCCGACAGGGGTACTCCCCAGCATTTT.